Here is one TCR beta chain with its context. Original methodology: The authors estimated nucleated cell counts from reference gene primer amplification. Produced via immunoSEQ multiplex PCR; TCRdb's table is partial and in-frame only. The V and J calls and the clone size are those of that table, but D and trimming were determined from the DNA. The top ten clones hold around 5.2% of a sample with about 93,000 clones, approximately 91% of them seen once. These data come from a study of blood T cell repertoires in COVID-19. Study overall: From the United States, Italy and Spain came samples of acute and convalescent COVID-19. Sources were T cells, B-cell-depleted T cells, or PBMCs; the material itself was cDNA or gDNA.

Patients of the Seattle cohort, enrolled during active infection, were followed longitudinally. The sample was peripheral blood. This TCR was sampled from a man between 60 and 75 years old with COVID-19, enrolled during active disease.

The CDR3 loop reads CASSLVRDTEAFF. The DNA for the CDR3 is TGTGCCAGCAGCTTGGTCCGGGACACTGAAGCTTTCTTT. J is TRBJ1-1 and V is TRBV7-9; D is unclear. V lost 3 bases to trimming and J lost 3 bases, with 8 bases between them. CDR3 length equals 13 residues. Germline V CDR1 and CDR2: SEHNR, FQNEAQ (reference sequence).